The 5 T cell receptor beta chains listed next were all sequenced from one sample in a study of blood T cells in healthy people across ages. The authors ran a second PCR of about 7 to 11 cycles using a sample-barcoded 5' primer and a J-beta primer mix. TCRdb processed the 5' RACE reads anew with MiXCR; each CDR3 protein has one entry. Of around 690,000 distinct CDR3 sequences listed, roughly three fifths were seen once; the top ten hold around 37%. Sequencing input: blood. The source of these receptors is a man in his 60s in good health.

This chain connects TRBV12-5 to TRBJ1-5; 8 bases are a match to TRBD1. V lost 9 bases and J lost 3; bases outside the gene matches: 13. There are 16 residues in the CDR3. Germline V lookup: CDR1 LGHNT, CDR2 FRNRAP. Here the CDR3 DNA reads TGTGCTAGCTCCAGCCCAGGACAGGGTGTCAATCAGCCCCAGCATTTT. Translating gives CASSSPGQGVNQPQHF.

This clonotype appeared a few times. The chain combines TRBV4-1 with TRBJ1-6, with 7 bases matching TRBD1. The CDR3 is 16 amino acids. Trimming took 0 bases from V and 8 from J; bases not matched to a gene: 7. Germline values: CDR1 MGHRA, CDR2 YSYEKL. The CDR3 sequence is CASSQERTGTHSPLHF. The CDR3 DNA follows: TGCGCCAGCAGCCAAGAAAGGACAGGTACTCATTCACCCCTCCACTTT.

V is TRBV6-2 or TRBV6-3 and J is TRBJ2-6, with D unclear. Germline V gene sequence: CDR1 MNHEY, CDR2 SVGEGT. This CDR3 comprises 13 residues. The germline V and J ends were trimmed by 7 bases and 8 bases, with 12 bases remaining between them. The CDR3 sequence: CASTQTYTNVLTF. CDR3 DNA: TGTGCCAGCACCCAGACATATACCAACGTCCTGACTTTC.

The chain is built from TRBV4-2 and TRBJ2-5; D is uncertain. This CDR3 has 14 amino acids. The V gene's germline CDR1 is LGHNA and CDR2 YNFKEQ. The V and J ends lost 4 bases and 6 bases respectively, with 15 bases between them. In nucleotides, the CDR3 is TGTGCCAGCAGCCCCGAACCGAGCCGGCAGACCCAGTACTTC. Protein: CASSPEPSRQTQYF.

The V call is TRBV4-2, the J call TRBJ2-7; 7 bases map to TRBD2. The germline V gene encodes CDR1 LGHNA and CDR2 YNFKEQ. The CDR3 contains 16 residues. V lost 1 base to trimming and J lost 0 bases; unmatched junction nucleotides: 6. CDR3 DNA sequence: TGTGCCAGCAGCCAAGTCCGAGCGGGGAGCTCCTACGAGCAGTACTTC. It translates to CASSQVRAGSSYEQYF.